A selection of T cell receptor beta chains follows, all from one sample in a study of TIL therapy for anti-PD-1-resistant metastatic lung cancer. Produced via immunoSEQ multiplex PCR; TCRdb's table is partial and in-frame only. The sample has 25,000 to 40,000 clones; 70% to 80% are singletons. Specimen: blood, collected at baseline. These receptors were taken from a woman aged 30 to 85 with non-small cell lung cancer. CDR3s include the opening cysteine and the closing phenylalanine or tryptophan. The D gene is left open where the match is weak. Expanded clones are given a class, and other clones once, few, many or no size at all.

J	D	size	V	CDR3	DNA
TRBJ2-1	TRBD2	-	TRBV9	CASSPWGGSYNEQFF	TGTGCCAGCAGCCCGTGGGGGGGTTCCTACAATGAGCAGTTCTTC
TRBJ2-2	-	-	TRBV7-9	CASSLLGSAGELFF	TGTGCCAGCAGCTTATTAGGTAGCGCCGGGGAGCTGTTTTTT
TRBJ1-2	-	-	TRBV20-1	CSARERDGYTF	TGCAGTGCTAGAGAGAGGGATGGCTACACCTTC
TRBJ2-1	TRBD2	-	TRBV29-1	CSVEDYPTSGSYNEQFF	TGCAGCGTTGAAGATTACCCCACTAGCGGATCCTACAATGAGCAGTTCTTC
TRBJ1-2	TRBD1	-	TRBV6-5	CASRPDREDYGYTF	TGTGCCAGCAGGCCCGACAGGGAGGACTATGGCTACACCTTC
TRBJ2-7	TRBD2	-	TRBV2	CASSEGSLAGVSYEQYF	TGTGCCAGCAGTGAAGGAAGTTTGGCGGGGGTTTCCTACGAGCAGTACTTC
TRBJ2-7	-	-	TRBV21-1	CASSSAIRWLHFEQYF	TGTGCCAGCAGCTCAGCAATTAGGTGGCTCCACTTCGAGCAGTACTTC
TRBJ2-1	-	-	TRBV15	CATSRGDWLYNEQFF	TGTGCCACCAGCAGAGGGGACTGGCTATACAATGAGCAGTTCTTC
TRBJ2-6	TRBD1	-	TRBV19	CASSLTGTGLVSGANVLTF	TGTGCCAGTAGCCTAACCGGGACAGGGCTTGTTTCTGGGGCCAACGTCCTGACTTTC
TRBJ2-2	-	-	TRBV6-5	CASSPSTGELFF	TGTGCCAGCAGCCCGAGTACCGGGGAGCTGTTTTTT
TRBJ1-3	-	-	TRBV5-6	CASSPRGRNTIYF	TGTGCCAGCAGCCCCCGGGGGCGAAACACCATATATTTT
TRBJ2-7	-	few	TRBV10-1	CASSESFLLDEQYF	TGCGCCAGCAGTGAGTCGTTCCTCCTTGACGAGCAGTACTTC
TRBJ2-2	TRBD2	-	TRBV19	CASGVRSGANTGELFF	TGTGCCAGTGGGGTTCGGAGCGGGGCAAACACCGGGGAGCTGTTTTTT
TRBJ1-5	TRBD1	few	TRBV19	CASTPTGPGQPQHF	TGTGCCAGTACTCCGACAGGGCCGGGTCAGCCCCAGCATTTT
TRBJ1-1	-	-	TRBV6-5	CASSYTGNTEAFF	TGTGCCAGCAGTTACACAGGAAACACTGAAGCTTTCTTT
TRBJ2-5	-	once	TRBV2	CATKVQETQYF	TGTGCCACCAAGGTCCAAGAGACCCAGTACTTC